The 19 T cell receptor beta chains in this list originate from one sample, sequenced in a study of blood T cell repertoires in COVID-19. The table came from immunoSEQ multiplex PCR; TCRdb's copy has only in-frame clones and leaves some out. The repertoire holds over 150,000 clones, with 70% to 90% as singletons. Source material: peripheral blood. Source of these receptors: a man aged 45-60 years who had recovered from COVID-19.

CDR3 nucleotide sequence: TGTGCCACCAGCAGACGCCCGACAGGGAACAACGAGCAGTACTTC. Translation gives CATSRRPTGNNEQYF. This chain connects TRBV15 to TRBJ2-7, with 7 bases matching TRBD1. The CDR3 runs 15 residues. J was trimmed by 5 bases and V by 2 bases; bases with no gene match: 9. CDR1 and CDR2 from the germline V gene are LNHNV and YYDKDF (reference sequence). The complete variable domain, with remaining parts taken from reference TRBV15 and TRBJ2-7, reads DAMVIQNPRYQVTQFGKPVTLSCSQTLNHNVMYWYQQKSSQAPKLLFHYYDKDFNNEADTPDNFQSRRPNTSFCFLDIRSPGLGDTAMYLCATSRRPTGNNEQYFGPGTRLTVT.

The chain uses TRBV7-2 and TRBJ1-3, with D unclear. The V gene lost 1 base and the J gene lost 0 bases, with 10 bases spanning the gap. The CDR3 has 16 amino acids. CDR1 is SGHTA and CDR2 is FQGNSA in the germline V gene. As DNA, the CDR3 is TGTGCCAGCAGCTTAGGTCTAGGCCGCTCTGGAAACACCATATATTTT. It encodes CASSLGLGRSGNTIYF.

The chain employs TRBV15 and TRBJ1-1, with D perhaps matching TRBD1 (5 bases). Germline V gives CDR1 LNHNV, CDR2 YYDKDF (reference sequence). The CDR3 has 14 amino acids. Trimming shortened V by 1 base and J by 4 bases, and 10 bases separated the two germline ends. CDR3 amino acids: CATSRAGGGTEAFF. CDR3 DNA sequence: TGTGCCACCAGCAGAGCAGGCGGGGGCACTGAAGCTTTCTTT.

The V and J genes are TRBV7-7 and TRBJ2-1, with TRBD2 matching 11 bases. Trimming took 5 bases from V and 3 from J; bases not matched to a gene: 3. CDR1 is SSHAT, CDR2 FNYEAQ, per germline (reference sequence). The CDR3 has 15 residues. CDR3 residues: CASSQGLADYNEQFF. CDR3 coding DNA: TGTGCCAGCAGCCAGGGACTAGCGGACTACAATGAGCAGTTCTTC.

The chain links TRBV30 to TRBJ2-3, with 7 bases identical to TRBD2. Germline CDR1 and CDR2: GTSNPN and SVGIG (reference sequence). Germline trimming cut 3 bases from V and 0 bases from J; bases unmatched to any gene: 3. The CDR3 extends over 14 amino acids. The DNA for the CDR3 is TGTGCCTGGAGCGGGGGGATTAGCACAGATACGCAGTATTTT. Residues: CAWSGGISTDTQYF.

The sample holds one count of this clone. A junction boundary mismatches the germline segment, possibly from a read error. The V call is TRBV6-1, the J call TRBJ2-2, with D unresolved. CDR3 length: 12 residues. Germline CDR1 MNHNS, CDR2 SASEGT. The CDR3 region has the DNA TGTGCCAGCAGGGAAGTAACCGGGGAGCTGTTTTTT. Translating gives CASREVTGELFF.

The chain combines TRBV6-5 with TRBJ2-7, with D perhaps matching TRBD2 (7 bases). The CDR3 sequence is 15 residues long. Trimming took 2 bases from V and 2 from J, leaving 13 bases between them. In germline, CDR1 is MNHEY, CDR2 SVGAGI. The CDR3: CASSYAGAKAYEQYF. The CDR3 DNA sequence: TGTGCCAGCAGTTACGCGGGGGCCAAAGCCTACGAGCAGTACTTC.

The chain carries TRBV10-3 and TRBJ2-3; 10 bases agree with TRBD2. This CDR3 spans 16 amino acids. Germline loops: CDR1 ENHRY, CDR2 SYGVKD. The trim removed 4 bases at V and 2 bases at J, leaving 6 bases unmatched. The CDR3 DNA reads TGTGCCATCAGTGGAAAAGCGGGAGGGTACACAGATACGCAGTATTTT. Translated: CAISGKAGGYTDTQYF.

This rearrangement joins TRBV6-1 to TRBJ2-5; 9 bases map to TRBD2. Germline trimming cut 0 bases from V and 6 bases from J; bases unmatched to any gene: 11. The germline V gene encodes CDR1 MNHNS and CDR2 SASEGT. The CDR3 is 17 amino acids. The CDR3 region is CASSEARGGRALKTQYF. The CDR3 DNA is TGTGCCAGCAGTGAAGCGCGGGGCGGGAGGGCCTTAAAGACCCAGTACTTC.

In DNA form, the CDR3 reads TGTGCCAGCAGTTACGGGGTTGGGAACACCGGGGAGCTGTTTTTT. Amino acids: CASSYGVGNTGELFF. V usage is TRBV28 and J usage is TRBJ2-2; D may be TRBD2 (5 bases). Per germline, CDR1 MDHEN and CDR2 SYDVKM. Deletions cut 4 bases from V and 1 base from J, with 10 bases between. The CDR3 sequence is 15 residues long. The whole variable domain, filled in from reference TRBV28 and TRBJ2-2, reads DVKVTQSSRYLVKRTGEKVFLECVQDMDHENMFWYRQDPGLGLRLIYFSYDVKMKEKGDIPEGYSVSREKKERFSLILESASTNQTSMYLCASSYGVGNTGELFFGEGSRLTVL.

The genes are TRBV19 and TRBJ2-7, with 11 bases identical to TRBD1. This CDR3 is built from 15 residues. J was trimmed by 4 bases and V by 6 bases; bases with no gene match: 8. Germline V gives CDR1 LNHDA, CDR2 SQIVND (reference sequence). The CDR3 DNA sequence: TGTGCCAGTAGCCGCCTCGGGACAGGGGGTTACGAGCAGTACTTC. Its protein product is CASSRLGTGGYEQYF. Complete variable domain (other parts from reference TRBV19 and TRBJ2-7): DGGITQSPKYLFRKEGQNVTLSCEQNLNHDAMYWYRQDPGQGLRLIYYSQIVNDFQKGDIAEGYSVSREKKESFPLTVTSAQKNPTAFYLCASSRLGTGGYEQYFGPGTRLTVT.

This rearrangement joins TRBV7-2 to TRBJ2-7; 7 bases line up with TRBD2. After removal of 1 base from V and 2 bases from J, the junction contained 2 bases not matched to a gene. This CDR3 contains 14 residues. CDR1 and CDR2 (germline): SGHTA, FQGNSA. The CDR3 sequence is CASSLGAGAYEQYF. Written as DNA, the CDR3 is TGTGCCAGCAGCTTAGGCGCGGGGGCCTACGAGCAGTACTTC.

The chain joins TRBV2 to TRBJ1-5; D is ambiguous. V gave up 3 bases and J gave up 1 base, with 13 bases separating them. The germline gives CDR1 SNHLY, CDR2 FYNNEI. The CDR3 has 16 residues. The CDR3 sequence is CASSEGGRRSNQPQHF. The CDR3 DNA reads TGTGCCAGCAGTGAGGGAGGACGCAGGAGCAATCAGCCCCAGCATTTT.

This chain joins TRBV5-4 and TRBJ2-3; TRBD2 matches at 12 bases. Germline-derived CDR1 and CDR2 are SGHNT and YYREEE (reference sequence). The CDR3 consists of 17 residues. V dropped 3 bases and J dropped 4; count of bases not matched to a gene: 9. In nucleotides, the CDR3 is TGTGCCAGCAGCTACACTAGCGGGGGGAGAAGTTCAGATACGCAGTATTTT. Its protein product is CASSYTSGGRSSDTQYF. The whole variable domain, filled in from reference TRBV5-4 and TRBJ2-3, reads ETGVTQSPTHLIKTRGQQVTLRCSSQSGHNTVSWYQQALGQGPQFIFQYYREEENGRGNFPPRFSGLQFPNYSSELNVNALELDDSALYLCASSYTSGGRSSDTQYFGPGTRLTVL.

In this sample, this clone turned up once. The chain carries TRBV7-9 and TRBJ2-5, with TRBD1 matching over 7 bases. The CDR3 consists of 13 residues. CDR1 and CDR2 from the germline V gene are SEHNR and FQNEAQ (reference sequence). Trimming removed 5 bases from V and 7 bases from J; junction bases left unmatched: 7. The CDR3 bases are TGTGCCAGCAGCCCGCAGGGGGAGCCGACCCAGTACTTC. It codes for CASSPQGEPTQYF.

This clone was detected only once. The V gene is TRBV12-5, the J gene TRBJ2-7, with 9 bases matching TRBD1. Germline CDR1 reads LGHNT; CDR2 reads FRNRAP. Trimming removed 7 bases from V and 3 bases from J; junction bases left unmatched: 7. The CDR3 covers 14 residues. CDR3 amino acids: CASAPGTGFYEQYF. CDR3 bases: TGTGCTAGTGCTCCCGGGACAGGGTTCTACGAGCAGTACTTC.

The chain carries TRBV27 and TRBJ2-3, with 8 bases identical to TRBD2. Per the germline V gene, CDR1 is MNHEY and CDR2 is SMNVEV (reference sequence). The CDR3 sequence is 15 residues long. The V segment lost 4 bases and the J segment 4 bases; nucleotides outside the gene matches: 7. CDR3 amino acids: CASSYAGGRSDTQYF. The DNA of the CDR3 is TGTGCCAGCAGTTACGCGGGGGGACGGTCAGATACGCAGTATTTT.

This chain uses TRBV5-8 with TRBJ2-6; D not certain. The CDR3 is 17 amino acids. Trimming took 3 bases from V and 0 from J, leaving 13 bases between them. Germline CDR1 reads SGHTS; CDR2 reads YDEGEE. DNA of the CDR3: TGTGCCAGCAGCTCGGTGAAAATTAGCTCTGGGGCCAACGTCCTGACTTTC. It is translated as CASSSVKISSGANVLTF. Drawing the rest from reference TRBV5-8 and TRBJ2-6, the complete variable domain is EAGVTQSPTHLIKTRGQQATLRCSPISGHTSVYWYQQALGLGLQFLLWYDEGEERNRGNFPPRFSGRQFPNYSSELNVNALELEDSALYLCASSSVKISSGANVLTFGAGSRLTVL.

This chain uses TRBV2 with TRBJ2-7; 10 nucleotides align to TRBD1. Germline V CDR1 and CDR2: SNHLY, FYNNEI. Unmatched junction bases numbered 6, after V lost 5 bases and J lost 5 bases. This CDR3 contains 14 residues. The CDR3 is CASSSGTGADEQYF. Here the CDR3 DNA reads TGTGCCAGCAGTTCAGGGACAGGGGCTGACGAGCAGTACTTC.